These 27 T cell receptor beta chains were sequenced from one sample in a study of blood T cell repertoires in COVID-19 (dated by TCRdb to about 2020). The library was obtained by the immunoSEQ multiplex PCR assay. This is the immuneACCESS table as TCRdb keeps it, with only in-frame sequences that have V and J called. A part of the clones is gone; compared with another copy, unresolved V genes explain less than half, and the rest is unexplained. For this sample the table gives about 93,000 clones, of which approximately 86% were detected only once. Around 20% of the sample is in the top ten clones. The sample consisted of peripheral blood. The receptors shown here come from an elderly woman with acute or convalescent COVID-19.

This clone came up once. The chain carries TRBV6-5 and TRBJ2-2; D remains ambiguous. Germline V lookup: CDR1 MNHEY, CDR2 SVGAGI. This CDR3 region has 12 residues. Trimming shortened V by 7 bases and J by 9 bases, and 12 bases separated the two germline ends. The CDR3 sequence: CASKDLHRELFF. The CDR3 region has the DNA TGTGCCAGCAAAGACTTACACCGGGAGCTGTTTTTT.

V and J are TRBV3-1 (or the pseudogene TRBV3-2) and TRBJ2-1, with 13 bases aligning to TRBD2. The J segment lost 6 bases and the V segment lost 1 base, leaving 6 bases of the junction unmatched. This CDR3 has 17 amino acids. Germline CDR1 and CDR2: LGHDT and YNNKEL (reference sequence). DNA of the CDR3: TGTGCCAGCAGCCAAGGGACACTAGCGGGAGGGGGCAATGAGCAGTTCTTC. Protein sequence: CASSQGTLAGGGNEQFF.

The J gene is TRBJ1-1, the V gene TRBV6-5, with D uncertain. The CDR3 covers 12 residues. CDR1 and CDR2 from the germline V gene are MNHEY and SVGAGI. V was clipped by 4 bases and J by 8 bases, with 11 bases between them. The CDR3: CASSSPIREAFF. CDR3 coding DNA: TGTGCCAGCAGTTCTCCCATTCGGGAAGCTTTCTTT.

As DNA, the CDR3 is TGTGCCAGCAGCTCCCCGATTAGCGGGGGGTCCAATGAGCAGTTCTTC. It is translated as CASSSPISGGSNEQFF. This chain joins TRBV11-3 and TRBJ2-1; 10 nucleotides line up with TRBD2. CDR3 length: 16 residues. With V trimmed by 4 bases and J by 6 bases, 9 bases remained unmatched. Germline V CDR1 and CDR2: SGHNT, YENEEA.

The rearrangement uses TRBV3-1 (or the pseudogene TRBV3-2) and TRBJ2-7, with D possibly being TRBD2 (5 bases). The V gene's germline CDR1 is LGHDT and CDR2 YNNKEL (reference sequence). The CDR3 contains 14 residues. The ends were cut back, 0 bases at V and 4 bases at J, with 10 bases in the middle. The CDR3 coding sequence is TGTGCCAGCAGCCAAGATTCACTAGTATACGAGCAGTACTTC. Translation: CASSQDSLVYEQYF.

The chain recombines TRBV7-2 with TRBJ2-7; no clear D gene. The CDR3 totals 12 residues. The germline V and J ends were trimmed by 3 bases and 5 bases, with 8 bases remaining between them. Germline values: CDR1 SGHTA, CDR2 FQGNSA. CDR3 coding DNA: TGTGCCAGCAGCTTCAGGATTGACGAGCAGTACTTC. Amino acid sequence: CASSFRIDEQYF.

The V gene is TRBV20-1, the J gene TRBJ1-6; 8 bases are shared with TRBD1. CDR3 length: 16 residues. In germline, CDR1 is DFQATT, CDR2 SNEGSKA (reference sequence). The J segment lost 3 bases and the V segment lost 3 bases, leaving 7 bases of the junction unmatched. CDR3 in DNA: TGCAGTGCTAGTACAGGGGGGAATAGCTATAATTCACCCCTCCACTTT. Its protein product is CSASTGGNSYNSPLHF.

This sequence joins TRBV19 and TRBJ1-4; the D is unclear. The CDR3 sequence is 15 residues long. Looked up from germline, CDR1 is LNHDA and CDR2 is SQIVND (reference sequence). The germline V and J ends were trimmed by 6 bases and 5 bases, with 16 bases remaining between them. Here the CDR3 reads CASRSAQANNEKLFF. CDR3 in DNA: TGTGCCAGTAGGTCCGCCCAGGCCAACAATGAAAAACTGTTTTTT.

The CDR3 sequence: CASSILAGGPGANVLTF. The DNA for the CDR3 is TGTGCCAGTAGTATACTAGCGGGGGGGCCTGGGGCCAACGTCCTGACTTTC. The rearrangement links TRBV19 to TRBJ2-6; 12 bases line up with TRBD2. Germline trimming cut 2 bases from V and 2 bases from J; bases unmatched to any gene: 1. CDR1 is LNHDA, CDR2 SQIVND, per germline (reference sequence). The CDR3 sequence is 17 residues long.

This clone was observed a handful of times. This chain joins TRBV19 and TRBJ1-2; 10 bases fit TRBD1. Trimming removed 5 bases from V and 7 bases from J; junction bases left unmatched: 7. Germline V lookup: CDR1 LNHDA, CDR2 SQIVND (reference sequence). This CDR3 contains 14 residues. CDR3 sequence reads: CASSVDRGKGGYTF. The CDR3 nucleotides are TGTGCCAGTAGTGTGGACAGGGGGAAGGGTGGCTACACCTTC.

This chain uses TRBV19 with TRBJ1-2, with a possible D match to TRBD1 (5 bases). The CDR3 loop spans 13 amino acids. The germline V and J ends were trimmed by 5 bases and 2 bases, with 9 bases remaining between them. From germline, CDR1 is LNHDA and CDR2 SQIVND (reference sequence). This CDR3 is CASSFGGNYGYTF. CDR3 nucleotide sequence: TGTGCCAGTAGTTTCGGGGGAAACTATGGCTACACCTTC.

The chain carries TRBV19 and TRBJ1-2, with 8 positions matching TRBD1. Germline V gives CDR1 LNHDA, CDR2 SQIVND (reference sequence). CDR3 size: 15 residues. V shed 1 base and J 4 bases; nucleotides not matched to a gene: 5. The CDR3 bases are TGTGCCAGTAGTATAGGGCGGGACAGGCCCTATGGCTACACCTTC. The encoded protein is CASSIGRDRPYGYTF. The whole variable domain, remainder taken from reference TRBV19 and TRBJ1-2, is DGGITQSPKYLFRKEGQNVTLSCEQNLNHDAMYWYRQDPGQGLRLIYYSQIVNDFQKGDIAEGYSVSREKKESFPLTVTSAQKNPTAFYLCASSIGRDRPYGYTFGSGTRLTVV.

This chain links TRBV24-1 with TRBJ2-7; 12 nucleotides match TRBD2. Unmatched junction bases numbered 7, after V lost 4 bases and J lost 4 bases. Germline CDR1 and CDR2: KGHDR and SFDVKD. The CDR3 has 16 amino acids. CDR3 nucleotide sequence: TGTGCCACCAGTGACCCGACTAGCGGGGGCCTTTACGAGCAGTACTTC. This translates into CATSDPTSGGLYEQYF.

This rearrangement joins TRBV7-8 to TRBJ1-1; 7 bases agree with TRBD1. The CDR3 consists of 14 residues. CDR1 SGHVS and CDR2 FQNEAQ come from the germline V gene. Trimming at V came to 5 bases and at J to 5 bases, leaving 8 bases not matched to a gene. CDR3 in amino acids: CASSLRQGSTEAFF. DNA of the CDR3: TGTGCCAGCAGCCTTCGACAGGGAAGTACTGAAGCTTTCTTT.

This clone was seen more than once but under ten times. The V call is TRBV24-1, the J call TRBJ2-1; D might be TRBD2 (5 bases). This CDR3 comprises 15 residues. V lost 2 bases to trimming and J lost 12 bases, with 19 bases between them. From germline, CDR1 is KGHDR and CDR2 SFDVKD. This CDR3 reads CATSDSRLPGLRQFF. The CDR3 DNA follows: TGTGCCACCAGTGATTCTCGCCTACCCGGACTGAGGCAGTTCTTC.

The V and J genes are TRBV5-1 and TRBJ1-2, with a weak D call TRBD1 (5 bases). Per germline, CDR1 SGHRS and CDR2 YFSETQ. The ends were cut back, 0 bases at V and 4 bases at J, with 10 bases in the middle. This CDR3 region has 14 residues. The CDR3 coding sequence is TGCGCCAGCAGCTTGGGCCAGGGTGTCTATGGCTACACCTTC. Residues: CASSLGQGVYGYTF. The complete variable domain, with remaining parts taken from reference TRBV5-1 and TRBJ1-2, reads KAGVTQTPRYLIKTRGQQVTLSCSPISGHRSVSWYQQTPGQGLQFLFEYFSETQRNKGNFPGRFSGRQFSNSRSEMNVSTLELGDSALYLCASSLGQGVYGYTFGSGTRLTVV.

This chain connects TRBV6-6 to TRBJ2-7; D is possibly TRBD1 (6 bases). The CDR3 covers 13 residues. Germline V gene data show CDR1 as MNHNY and CDR2 as SVGAGI (reference sequence). With 10 bases removed from V and 0 bases from J, the gap between germline ends came to 13 bases. CDR3: CATLRGHSYEQYF. The CDR3 DNA reads as TGTGCCACCCTCAGGGGACACTCCTACGAGCAGTACTTC.

V gene TRBV18 combines with J gene TRBJ2-2; 9 nucleotides align to TRBD1. Germline V gene sequence: CDR1 KGHSH, CDR2 LQKENI. The CDR3 sequence is 17 residues long. V was clipped by 3 bases and J by 4 bases; unmatched bases: 9. In DNA form, the CDR3 reads TGTGCCAGCTCACCCCAACAGGGGGCGGTTATCACCGGGGAGCTGTTTTTT. It encodes CASSPQQGAVITGELFF.

The chain carries TRBV2 and TRBJ1-2; possibly TRBD1 for D (5 bases). Germline V gene data show CDR1 as SNHLY and CDR2 as FYNNEI. The CDR3 is 13 amino acids. The V end lost 5 bases, the J end lost 8 bases, and 15 bases lay between the germline ends. CDR3 region: CASSQGKGGGYTF. The DNA for the CDR3 is TGTGCCAGCAGTCAGGGAAAGGGAGGAGGCTACACCTTC. Variable domain in full (rest from reference TRBV2 and TRBJ1-2): EPEVTQTPSHQVTQMGQEVILRCVPISNHLYFYWYRQILGQKVEFLVSFYNNEISEKSEIFDDQFSVERPDGSNFTLKIRSTKLEDSAMYFCASSQGKGGGYTFGSGTRLTVV.

This clone was detected once. The chain uses TRBV3-1 (or the pseudogene TRBV3-2) and TRBJ2-2; D unresolved. The CDR3 runs to 15 residues. Germline V lookup: CDR1 LGHDT, CDR2 YNNKEL (reference sequence). Deletions cut 1 base from V and 7 bases from J, with 13 bases between. DNA for the CDR3: TGTGCCAGCAGCCAAGGCAGTTCCGTAAGCGGGGAGCTGTTTTTT. This gives the protein CASSQGSSVSGELFF.

The J gene is TRBJ1-2, the V gene TRBV6-2 or TRBV6-3; no reliable D call. Trimming pared 4 bases from V and 4 bases from J, leaving 19 bases between. Per the germline V gene, CDR1 is MNHEY and CDR2 is SVGEGT. The CDR3 length is 16 residues. The CDR3 loop is CASSSPDSDYIYGYTF. For the CDR3, the DNA is TGTGCCAGCAGTTCCCCTGACTCCGACTATATCTATGGCTACACCTTC.

The chain couples TRBV5-1 to TRBJ1-2; D call uncertain. Trimming stripped 4 bases from V and 7 bases from J, with 11 bases between. This CDR3 is 12 amino acids long. CDR1 is SGHRS, CDR2 YFSETQ, per germline. The CDR3 DNA reads as TGCGCCAGCAGCCCCGGGTTTATTGGCTACACCTTC. It specifies CASSPGFIGYTF. Combining the CDR3 with reference TRBV5-1 and TRBJ1-2 gives the whole variable domain KAGVTQTPRYLIKTRGQQVTLSCSPISGHRSVSWYQQTPGQGLQFLFEYFSETQRNKGNFPGRFSGRQFSNSRSEMNVSTLELGDSALYLCASSPGFIGYTFGSGTRLTVV.

The V and J genes are TRBV9 and TRBJ2-7, with a tentative D call TRBD2 (6 bases). CDR1 is SGDLS, CDR2 YYNGEE, per germline. V was shortened by 0 bases and J by 6 bases, with 16 bases between the two germline ends. The CDR3 is made up of 15 amino acids. CDR3 residues: CASSVGVGGPGEQYF. CDR3 nucleotides: TGTGCCAGCAGCGTAGGTGTCGGGGGTCCGGGCGAGCAGTACTTC. Full variable domain (missing parts from reference TRBV9 and TRBJ2-7): DSGVTQTPKHLITATGQRVTLRCSPRSGDLSVYWYQQSLDQGLQFLIQYYNGEERAKGNILERFSAQQFPDLHSELNLSSLELGDSALYFCASSVGVGGPGEQYFGPGTRLTVT.

The V and J genes are TRBV10-1 and TRBJ2-7; 9 bases agree with TRBD2. Germline CDR1 and CDR2: WNHNN and SYGVQD (reference sequence). V shed 2 bases, J shed 0 bases, and the junction held 5 bases outside the gene matches. The CDR3 covers 16 residues. CDR3 amino acids: CASSEVAGAISYEQYF. The CDR3 DNA reads as TGCGCCAGCAGTGAGGTAGCGGGGGCCATCTCCTACGAGCAGTACTTC.

The J gene is TRBJ2-7, the V gene TRBV27, with D perhaps TRBD1 (6 bases). Deletions cut 5 bases from V and 3 bases from J, with 11 bases between. CDR3 size: 13 residues. Per the germline V gene, CDR1 is MNHEY and CDR2 is SMNVEV (reference sequence). The CDR3 sequence is CASSPTGIYEQYF. In nucleotides, the CDR3 is TGTGCCAGCAGTCCAACAGGGATCTACGAGCAGTACTTC.

The CDR3 region has the DNA TGCGCCAGCAGCTTGGGGGACATTACCTACGAGCAGTACTTC. It specifies CASSLGDITYEQYF. The V call is TRBV5-1, the J call TRBJ2-7; D may be TRBD1 (6 bases). V gave up 0 bases and J gave up 2 bases, with 9 bases separating them. CDR1 is SGHRS, CDR2 YFSETQ, per germline. The CDR3 runs 14 residues.

The rearrangement links TRBV18 to TRBJ1-6; tentatively, D is TRBD1 (5 bases). V dropped 3 bases and J dropped 8 bases, with 11 bases sitting between them. Germline CDR1 is KGHSH and CDR2 is LQKENI. The CDR3 length is 14 residues. Here the CDR3 reads CASSPQGLDSPLHF. In DNA form, the CDR3 reads TGTGCCAGCTCACCGCAGGGATTGGATTCACCCCTCCACTTT.